This T cell receptor beta chain was captured in a study of type 1 and type 2 diabetes patients. Study summary: T cells were magnetically sorted from PBMCs as CD4+ or CD8+ subsets.

The PCR template was genomic DNA. Amplification of the beta chain CDR3 used 30 forward and 13 reverse multiplex primers. One entry per CDR3 protein, called by TCRdb with MiXCR from the multiplex PCR reads. The sample holds about 250,000 distinct CDR3 sequences, 40% to 50% seen once. This clonotype was observed many times. V lost 4 bases to trimming and J lost 5 bases, with 6 bases between them. The CDR3 is 11 residues long. Per germline, CDR1 SNHLY and CDR2 FYNNEI. This chain uses TRBV2 with TRBJ2-7; D is unclear. Sequenced material: peripheral blood mononuclear cells (PBMCs). The TCR sequence derives from a man aged 18 to 29 with type 2 diabetes. The CDR3 loop is CASSGVNEQYF. The CDR3 DNA reads TGTGCCAGCAGTGGAGTCAACGAGCAGTACTTC.